This TCR beta chain came from a study of control samples from healthy donors and cancer patients. TCRdb's table, derived via immunoSEQ multiplex PCR, lists solely in-frame clones and lacks some. The sample has 260,000 or so clones; over 70% are singletons. The sample consisted of PBMCs. This sequence was found in a woman in her sixties with lung cancer.

CDR3 nucleotides: TGTGCCAGCAAGGAACAGGAAATATATGGCTACACCTTC. Translated: CASKEQEIYGYTF. This chain joins TRBV6-5 and TRBJ1-2, with D maybe TRBD1 (5 bases). Trimming left V 7 bases short and J 5 bases short, with 14 bases between. The germline gives CDR1 MNHEY, CDR2 SVGAGI. There are 13 residues in the CDR3.